The 10 T cell receptor beta chains given below trace back to one sample, sequenced in a study of blood T cell repertoires in COVID-19. Data came from immunoSEQ multiplex PCR; TCRdb stores just in-frame clones and leaves some out. The sample shows about 260,000 clones, around nine tenths of them seen only once. The sequenced sample consisted of peripheral blood. The origin of the receptors is a man aged 25 to 45 with active or convalescent COVID-19.

There are a few counts of this clone. J is TRBJ1-4 and V is TRBV11-2; 7 bases are shared with TRBD1. CDR3 length: 14 residues. The germline CDR1 and CDR2 sequences are SGHAT and FQNNGV. The trim removed 4 bases at V and 10 bases at J, leaving 9 bases unmatched. CDR3 residues: CASSSNTGVGKLFF. CDR3 DNA sequence: TGTGCCAGCAGCTCCAACACAGGGGTCGGAAAACTGTTTTTT.

The genes are TRBV7-2 and TRBJ2-5; no definite D call. CDR3 size: 12 residues. V lost 3 bases, J lost 4 bases, and 6 bases lay in between. CDR1 and CDR2 from the germline V gene are SGHTA and FQGNSA. The DNA of the CDR3 is TGTGCCAGCAGCTTGGAGCTAGAGACCCAGTACTTC. Its protein is CASSLELETQYF.

The CDR3 bases are TGTGCCAGCAGCTCCCCTGGGGCGCAGGGGATTGGAAACACCATATATTTT. Translation gives CASSSPGAQGIGNTIYF. V gene TRBV7-2 combines with J gene TRBJ1-3, with a possible D match to TRBD1 (6 bases). The CDR3 spans 17 residues. V lost 4 bases, J lost 3 bases, and 19 bases lay in between. The V gene's germline CDR1 is SGHTA and CDR2 FQGNSA.

Turning to this clone: Other DNA variants within this sample encode the same CDR3. This chain links TRBV11-2 with TRBJ1-1; D unresolved. CDR1 and CDR2 from the germline V gene are SGHAT and FQNNGV. This CDR3 contains 13 residues. Trimming removed 2 bases at V and 1 base at J, with 5 bases between. CDR3 sequence reads: CASSLSGNTEAFF. CDR3 nucleotide sequence: TGTGCCAGCAGCTTATCAGGGAACACTGAAGCTTTCTTT. Supplemented by reference TRBV11-2 and TRBJ1-1, the full variable domain reads EAGVAQSPRYKIIEKRQSVAFWCNPISGHATLYWYQQILGQGPKLLIQFQNNGVVDDSQLPKDRFSAERLKGVDSTLKIQPAKLEDSAVYLCASSLSGNTEAFFGQGTRLTVV.

The chain couples TRBV14 to TRBJ2-5; 9 positions agree with TRBD1. This CDR3 has 17 residues. The germline gives CDR1 SGHDN, CDR2 FVKESK. The V and J ends lost 1 base and 2 bases, in that order; junction bases with no gene match: 8. The CDR3 bases are TGTGCCAGCAGCCAAGCGCGACTTGGGACAGGGCAAGAGACCCAGTACTTC. It encodes CASSQARLGTGQETQYF.

CDR3 nucleotides: TGTGCCAGCACTGGAGGGGAGCTGAACGAGCAGTACTTC. This encodes CASTGGELNEQYF. V gene TRBV12-3 or TRBV12-4 combines with J gene TRBJ2-7; the D gene is possibly TRBD2 (6 bases). Trimming removed 7 bases at V and 5 bases at J, with 15 bases between. This CDR3 has 13 residues.

CDR3 DNA: TGTGCCAGCAGCTCTAAAAGCAATCAGCCCCAGCATTTT. It encodes CASSSKSNQPQHF. The chain links TRBV5-5 to TRBJ1-5; D remains ambiguous. The CDR3 loop spans 13 amino acids. Germline-derived CDR1 and CDR2 are SGHKS and YYEKEE (reference sequence). Trimming shortened V by 3 bases and J by 1 base, and 5 bases separated the two germline ends.

The J gene is TRBJ1-6, the V gene TRBV4-1; the D gene is possibly TRBD1 (6 bases). V dropped 1 base and J dropped 8 bases, with 15 bases sitting between them. This CDR3 is built from 16 residues. Germline-derived CDR1 and CDR2 are MGHRA and YSYEKL. The CDR3 reads CASSQVIGGVYSPLHF. The DNA of the CDR3 is TGCGCCAGCAGCCAAGTAATAGGGGGAGTGTATTCACCCCTCCACTTT.

The V gene is TRBV3-1 (or the pseudogene TRBV3-2), the J gene TRBJ1-3, with D unresolved. The V gene's germline CDR1 is LGHDT and CDR2 YNNKEL (reference sequence). V was shortened by 1 base and J by 4 bases, with 2 bases between the two germline ends. This CDR3 spans 12 amino acids. The CDR3 region is CASSQAGNTIYF. In nucleotides, the CDR3 is TGTGCCAGCAGCCAAGCGGGAAACACCATATATTTT.

CDR3 residues: CASSQGRGQYGYTF. CDR3 nucleotides: TGTGCCAGCAGCCAAGGAAGGGGGCAGTATGGCTACACCTTC. The genes are TRBV3-1 (or the pseudogene TRBV3-2) and TRBJ1-2; TRBD1 agrees at 7 bases. The length of the CDR3 is 14 residues. With 1 base clipped from V and 5 bases from J, the junction kept 4 bases outside the gene matches. Germline lookup yields CDR1 LGHDT and CDR2 YNNKEL (reference sequence).